Described below is a single T cell receptor (beta chain) sequence and its context. Germline V CDR1 and CDR2: LNHDA, SQIVND (reference sequence). This CDR3 comprises 17 residues. V shed 0 bases, J shed 6 bases, and the junction held 13 bases outside the gene matches. In TCRdb, the 5' RACE reads were re-called with MiXCR into one record per CDR3 protein. Counted here are roughly 250,000 distinct CDR3 sequences, approximately 15% occurring once; the ten biggest clones make up 20% to 25%. The sample originates from a study of T-cell memory formation after mild COVID-19. The V gene is TRBV19, the J gene TRBJ1-2, with 7 bases matching TRBD1. This clonotype was obtained from a young man who had mild COVID-19 (a few samples of this study predate the infection). Cell type and time point are not known. The specimen was PBMCs or a T cell subset sorted from them (not recorded which). The CDR3 loop reads CASSIDLPFGTEDGYTF. CDR3 DNA: TGTGCCAGTAGTATAGATCTTCCATTTGGGACAGAAGATGGCTACACCTTC.